This record covers a single TCR beta chain. The CDR3 spans 15 residues. V dropped 5 bases and J dropped 0 bases, with 10 bases sitting between them. Germline CDR1 reads KGHDR; CDR2 reads SFDVKD. All eligible patients presented with advanced solid tumors that contained no tumor-infiltrating lymphocytes. Primers used for first-strand cDNA, a TRAV- and TRBV-specific set, covered both alpha and beta chains. TCR amplification involved 15 to 20 PCR cycles with a constant-region primer and V-primer adapter. It was by in vitro transcription that isolated mRNA was amplified. MiXCR, applied by TCRdb to the reads, yields one record per CDR3 protein. This sample yields fewer than 6,500 distinct CDR3 sequences, of which roughly 80% are seen a single time; roughly 5.7% belongs to the top ten. This record comes from a study of low-dose radiotherapy and immunotherapy resistance in tumors. Study overall: Cohort 1 patients were irradiated with 0.5 Gy fractions every 2 weeks to 6.5 Gy total.

The genes are TRBV24-1 and TRBJ2-1; D is possibly TRBD1 or TRBD2 (6 bases each). This clonotype was sampled from a human donor with advanced metastatic prostate, ovarian, gallbladder or colorectal cancer (not recorded which). This table probably holds off-target reads from a library built for another chain. CDR3 sequence: CATSAEGGSYNEQFF. The CDR3 DNA reads as TGTGCCACCAGTGCTGAGGGGGGCTCCTACAATGAGCAGTTCTTC.